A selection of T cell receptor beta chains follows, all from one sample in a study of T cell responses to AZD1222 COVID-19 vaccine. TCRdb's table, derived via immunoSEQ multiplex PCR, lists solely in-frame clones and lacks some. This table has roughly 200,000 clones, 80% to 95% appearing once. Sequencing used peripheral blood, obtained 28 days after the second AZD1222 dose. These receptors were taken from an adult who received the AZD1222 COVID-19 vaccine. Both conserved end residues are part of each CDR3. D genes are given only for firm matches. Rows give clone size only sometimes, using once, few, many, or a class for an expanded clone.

cdr3_nt: TGCGCCAGCAGCACAGGGGGGGTACACAATGAGCAGTTCTTC
cdr3_aa: CASSTGGVHNEQFF
d_call: -
v_call: TRBV5-1
j_call: TRBJ2-1
clone_size: -

cdr3_nt: TGTGCCAGCAGCTTAGAAGGTGACAGCACTGAAGCTTTCTTT
cdr3_aa: CASSLEGDSTEAFF
d_call: -
v_call: TRBV7-2
j_call: TRBJ1-1
clone_size: -

cdr3_nt: TGTGCCAGCAGCACAACCCCCAGCGCCTCCTACGAGCAGTACTTC
cdr3_aa: CASSTTPSASYEQYF
d_call: -
v_call: TRBV9
j_call: TRBJ2-7
clone_size: -

cdr3_nt: TGTGCCAGCAGCCAAGAAGTTTGGCGGGAGAGGGCGGAGACCCAGTACTTC
cdr3_aa: CASSQEVWRERAETQYF
d_call: TRBD2
v_call: TRBV4-2
j_call: TRBJ2-5
clone_size: -

cdr3_nt: TGTGCCAGCAGCTTGGGCGGGAATGGCAATGAAAAACTGTTTTTT
cdr3_aa: CASSLGGNGNEKLFF
d_call: -
v_call: TRBV5-6
j_call: TRBJ1-4
clone_size: -

cdr3_nt: TGCGCCAGCAGCTTCCGGGGGCTAGAGACCCAGTACTTC
cdr3_aa: CASSFRGLETQYF
d_call: -
v_call: TRBV5-1
j_call: TRBJ2-5
clone_size: -

cdr3_nt: TGTGCCAGCAGCTTAGGTCCCGGGGACTTCACCGGGGAGCTGTTTTTT
cdr3_aa: CASSLGPGDFTGELFF
d_call: -
v_call: TRBV7-9
j_call: TRBJ2-2
clone_size: -

cdr3_nt: TGTGCCAGCAGCCCACCCGGTGGGCCTGGAAACACCATATATTTT
cdr3_aa: CASSPPGGPGNTIYF
d_call: -
v_call: TRBV28
j_call: TRBJ1-3
clone_size: -

cdr3_nt: TGTGCCAGCAGTTCCGTCCTTAACTATGGCTACACCTTC
cdr3_aa: CASSSVLNYGYTF
d_call: -
v_call: TRBV27
j_call: TRBJ1-2
clone_size: -

cdr3_nt: TGTGCCAGCAGTCTGCCCCCTATGAGCGAGCAGTACTTC
cdr3_aa: CASSLPPMSEQYF
d_call: -
v_call: TRBV6-5
j_call: TRBJ2-7
clone_size: -

cdr3_nt: TGTGCCAGCAGTCGTGGGGGAGGGACAAAGGGCACTGAAGCTTTCTTT
cdr3_aa: CASSRGGGTKGTEAFF
d_call: -
v_call: TRBV7-9
j_call: TRBJ1-1
clone_size: -

cdr3_nt: TGTGCCAGCAGCGGAAGCGATACGCAGTATTTT
cdr3_aa: CASSGSDTQYF
d_call: -
v_call: TRBV3-1/TRBV3-2
j_call: TRBJ2-3
clone_size: -

cdr3_nt: TGTGCCAGCAGCTTGGTTAGCGGGAGGAGTAATGAGCAGTTCTTC
cdr3_aa: CASSLVSGRSNEQFF
d_call: TRBD2
v_call: TRBV5-4
j_call: TRBJ2-1
clone_size: -

cdr3_nt: TGCAGCGTGGACGGCCCCCACAATGAGCAGTTCTTC
cdr3_aa: CSVDGPHNEQFF
d_call: -
v_call: TRBV29-1
j_call: TRBJ2-1
clone_size: -

cdr3_nt: TGTGCCAGCAGCAAAGGGGTTGAGCGGGAGGACCAAGAGACCCAGTACTTC
cdr3_aa: CASSKGVEREDQETQYF
d_call: -
v_call: TRBV21-1
j_call: TRBJ2-5
clone_size: once

cdr3_nt: TGTGCCAGCTCACCGGCCGGACTAGCGGGAAGCTACGAGCAGTACTTC
cdr3_aa: CASSPAGLAGSYEQYF
d_call: TRBD2
v_call: TRBV18
j_call: TRBJ2-7
clone_size: -

cdr3_nt: TGTGCCAGCAGCTTAGACTCGCGGGAGGGTTTGAATGAGCAGTTCTTC
cdr3_aa: CASSLDSREGLNEQFF
d_call: TRBD2
v_call: TRBV7-6
j_call: TRBJ2-1
clone_size: -

cdr3_nt: TGTGCCAGCAGCCAGCGTCGAAGCTACGAGCAGTACTTC
cdr3_aa: CASSQRRSYEQYF
d_call: -
v_call: TRBV3-1/TRBV3-2
j_call: TRBJ2-7
clone_size: -

cdr3_nt: TGCGCCAGCAGCCGCAGGACAGGGAATGAGAGCTCTGGGGCCAACGTCCTGACTTTC
cdr3_aa: CASSRRTGNESSGANVLTF
d_call: TRBD1
v_call: TRBV4-1
j_call: TRBJ2-6
clone_size: once

cdr3_nt: TGTGCCAGCAGCCAAGAGGCAAGGACGTCAAACACCATATATTTT
cdr3_aa: CASSQEARTSNTIYF
d_call: -
v_call: TRBV4-2
j_call: TRBJ1-3
clone_size: -

cdr3_nt: TGTGCCAGCAGCTTTAAGTTTCGTGATGAGCAGTTCTTC
cdr3_aa: CASSFKFRDEQFF
d_call: -
v_call: TRBV7-9
j_call: TRBJ2-1
clone_size: -

cdr3_nt: TGCAGCGTTACGGGGACTAGCGGGAGCGGCGATACGCAGTATTTT
cdr3_aa: CSVTGTSGSGDTQYF
d_call: TRBD2
v_call: TRBV29-1
j_call: TRBJ2-3
clone_size: -

cdr3_nt: TGTGCCAGCAGTCGTGGAGACGGAGAGACCCAGTACTTC
cdr3_aa: CASSRGDGETQYF
d_call: -
v_call: TRBV6-2/TRBV6-3
j_call: TRBJ2-5
clone_size: -

cdr3_nt: TGTGCCAGCAGTTACGGGGGAGGGGTCAATGAAAAACTGTTTTTT
cdr3_aa: CASSYGGGVNEKLFF
d_call: -
v_call: TRBV6-5
j_call: TRBJ1-4
clone_size: -

cdr3_nt: TGTGCCATCGAGCGGAGAGGCCTCTACGAGCAGTACTTC
cdr3_aa: CAIERRGLYEQYF
d_call: -
v_call: TRBV28
j_call: TRBJ2-7
clone_size: -

cdr3_nt: TGTGCCAGCATCTCCAGGACTAGCGGGAGAGGGGAGCAGTTCTTC
cdr3_aa: CASISRTSGRGEQFF
d_call: TRBD2
v_call: TRBV11-2
j_call: TRBJ2-1
clone_size: -

cdr3_nt: TGTGCCAGCAGCTTTCCAGCGGGAACGGGGGAGCAGTACTTC
cdr3_aa: CASSFPAGTGEQYF
d_call: TRBD2
v_call: TRBV11-3
j_call: TRBJ2-7
clone_size: -

cdr3_nt: TGTGCCAGCCGGCGGAGGGGGCCAAACACTGAAGCTTTCTTT
cdr3_aa: CASRRRGPNTEAFF
d_call: TRBD1
v_call: TRBV6-5
j_call: TRBJ1-1
clone_size: -

cdr3_nt: TGTGCCAGCACCCGAGGGGGAGCGGGAGGGCCTCACGAGCAGTACTTC
cdr3_aa: CASTRGGAGGPHEQYF
d_call: TRBD2
v_call: TRBV9
j_call: TRBJ2-7
clone_size: -

cdr3_nt: TGTGCCAGCAGTTCGGGAGGGGCGGGAAAGGTGTACGAGCAGTACTTC
cdr3_aa: CASSSGGAGKVYEQYF
d_call: TRBD2
v_call: TRBV6-2/TRBV6-3
j_call: TRBJ2-7
clone_size: -

cdr3_nt: TGTGCCAGCAGCGGCGGGCAGGGGGGCAATCAGCCCCAGCATTTT
cdr3_aa: CASSGGQGGNQPQHF
d_call: TRBD1
v_call: TRBV27
j_call: TRBJ1-5
clone_size: -

cdr3_nt: TGTGCCAGTTGTTCCGAGGGCGGGGGGACGGCGCCCCGGGAGCAGTACTTC
cdr3_aa: CASCSEGGGTAPREQYF
d_call: TRBD2
v_call: TRBV2
j_call: TRBJ2-7
clone_size: -

cdr3_nt: TGTGCCAGCAGCCAAGGATGGGAGACCCAGTACTTC
cdr3_aa: CASSQGWETQYF
d_call: -
v_call: TRBV14
j_call: TRBJ2-5
clone_size: -

cdr3_nt: TGTGCCAGCATAGAGAGCCTGCGCCCTGAAGCTTTCTTT
cdr3_aa: CASIESLRPEAFF
d_call: -
v_call: TRBV6-6
j_call: TRBJ1-1
clone_size: -

cdr3_nt: TGTGCCTGGGACGGACAGGGAGAGACCCAGTACTTC
cdr3_aa: CAWDGQGETQYF
d_call: TRBD1
v_call: TRBV30
j_call: TRBJ2-5
clone_size: -

cdr3_nt: TGTGCCAGCAGTTACCTAGCGGAGGAGCAGTTCTTC
cdr3_aa: CASSYLAEEQFF
d_call: TRBD2
v_call: TRBV6-2/TRBV6-3
j_call: TRBJ2-1
clone_size: -

cdr3_nt: TGTGCTACCAGTGAGGGTAACTCCTACGAGCAGTACTTC
cdr3_aa: CATSEGNSYEQYF
d_call: -
v_call: TRBV2
j_call: TRBJ2-7
clone_size: -

cdr3_nt: TGTGCCAGCAGCCATTGGAGTGGGAAAGACACTGAAGCTTTCTTT
cdr3_aa: CASSHWSGKDTEAFF
d_call: -
v_call: TRBV3-1/TRBV3-2
j_call: TRBJ1-1
clone_size: -

cdr3_nt: TGCAGCGTCGACTCGGGACAGGGGAAGGCTTTCTTT
cdr3_aa: CSVDSGQGKAFF
d_call: TRBD1
v_call: TRBV29-1
j_call: TRBJ1-1
clone_size: -

cdr3_nt: TGTGCCAGCAGCTTGGGGGACTATAATTCACCCCTCCACTTT
cdr3_aa: CASSLGDYNSPLHF
d_call: -
v_call: TRBV7-9
j_call: TRBJ1-6
clone_size: -

cdr3_nt: TGTGCCAGCAGAAACAGAGACTCCCCGAACACTGAAGCTTTCTTT
cdr3_aa: CASRNRDSPNTEAFF
d_call: -
v_call: TRBV2
j_call: TRBJ1-1
clone_size: once

cdr3_nt: TGTGCCAGCAGCCCCAGCCTGGTAGCGGCAACCTACGAGCAGTACTTC
cdr3_aa: CASSPSLVAATYEQYF
d_call: -
v_call: TRBV4-2
j_call: TRBJ2-7
clone_size: -

cdr3_nt: TGTGCCAGCAGCTCTAGCAGCAGCGAGCAGTTCTTC
cdr3_aa: CASSSSSSEQFF
d_call: -
v_call: TRBV7-3
j_call: TRBJ2-1
clone_size: -

cdr3_nt: TGTGCCAGCAGCTTAGGAGAGCCGGGGCAACTGTTTTTT
cdr3_aa: CASSLGEPGQLFF
d_call: -
v_call: TRBV13
j_call: TRBJ1-4
clone_size: -

cdr3_nt: TGTGCCAGCAGCCCAAATGGGGGGACAGGGGAGACCTTC
cdr3_aa: CASSPNGGTGETF
d_call: TRBD1
v_call: TRBV7-3
j_call: TRBJ1-2
clone_size: -

cdr3_nt: TGTGCCAGCTCATCCCGGACAGGCTTGGGCACTGAAGCTTTCTTT
cdr3_aa: CASSSRTGLGTEAFF
d_call: TRBD1
v_call: TRBV18
j_call: TRBJ1-1
clone_size: -

cdr3_nt: TGTGCCAGCAGTGAACTCCTGGGAAACACCATATATTTT
cdr3_aa: CASSELLGNTIYF
d_call: -
v_call: TRBV25-1
j_call: TRBJ1-3
clone_size: -

cdr3_nt: TGTGCCAGCACCACGACAGGGGTATATGAGCAGTTCTTC
cdr3_aa: CASTTTGVYEQFF
d_call: TRBD1
v_call: TRBV6-1
j_call: TRBJ2-1
clone_size: -

cdr3_nt: TGCGCCAGCAGCCAAGCTAGCGGTCGTGGGAATGAGCAGTTCTTC
cdr3_aa: CASSQASGRGNEQFF
d_call: TRBD2
v_call: TRBV4-3
j_call: TRBJ2-1
clone_size: -

cdr3_nt: TGTGCCAGCAGCAAACTGGGGGAAGGCATTCAGTACTTC
cdr3_aa: CASSKLGEGIQYF
d_call: -
v_call: TRBV7-3
j_call: TRBJ2-4
clone_size: -

cdr3_nt: TGTGCCAGCAGTGAAGCTGGCGATCCTAGCACAGATACGCAGTATTTT
cdr3_aa: CASSEAGDPSTDTQYF
d_call: -
v_call: TRBV6-1
j_call: TRBJ2-3
clone_size: -

cdr3_nt: TGCAGCGTCCGGACAATGGCAAAAAACACCATATATTTT
cdr3_aa: CSVRTMAKNTIYF
d_call: -
v_call: TRBV29-1
j_call: TRBJ1-3
clone_size: once

cdr3_nt: TGCGCCAGCAGCCAACATACCGGGTCCTCTACCGGGGAGCTGTTTTTT
cdr3_aa: CASSQHTGSSTGELFF
d_call: -
v_call: TRBV4-3
j_call: TRBJ2-2
clone_size: few

cdr3_nt: TGTGCCAGCAGTTATTACCAGGGGACCTACGAGCAGTACTTC
cdr3_aa: CASSYYQGTYEQYF
d_call: -
v_call: TRBV6-2/TRBV6-3
j_call: TRBJ2-7
clone_size: -